These T cell receptor beta chains were read from a single sample in a study of shared T cell receptors in the human thymus. Generated by immunoSEQ multiplex PCR, the TCRdb table keeps only in-frame clones and is missing some. Of hundreds of thousands of clones listed, around 82% are singletons. The sample was also linked to a second study, of human thymus T cells.

The sample consisted of thymocytes. Receptor source: a boy less than two years old with a congenital heart defect. CDR3s include the opening cysteine and the closing phenylalanine or tryptophan. D genes are given only for firm matches. Not every row has a clone size; where given, it reads once, few, many or a size class.

d_call: NA; clone_size: NA; j_call: TRBJ2-2; v_call: TRBV5-1; cdr3_length: 17; cdr3_nt: TGCGCCAGCAGCTTGGTCGCCAATCCCTCGAGGACCGGGGAGCTGTTTTTT; cdr3_aa: CASSLVANPSRTGELFF
d_call: TRBD2; clone_size: NA; j_call: TRBJ2-3; v_call: TRBV7-2; cdr3_length: 19; cdr3_nt: TGTGCCAGCAGCTTAACACTAGCGGGAGTGGGGGGTAGCACAGATACGCAGTATTTT; cdr3_aa: CASSLTLAGVGGSTDTQYF
d_call: NA; clone_size: NA; j_call: TRBJ2-7; v_call: TRBV4-1; cdr3_length: 16; cdr3_nt: TGCGCCAGCAGCCATATTAGTGGGCTCCCTACCTACGAGCAGTACTTC; cdr3_aa: CASSHISGLPTYEQYF
d_call: TRBD1; clone_size: NA; j_call: TRBJ1-1; v_call: TRBV9; cdr3_length: 16; cdr3_nt: TGTGCCAGCAGCGTAGTTTCCCCGAACCACAGGGGGCGTAATCTCTTT; cdr3_aa: CASSVVSPNHRGRNLF
d_call: NA; clone_size: NA; j_call: TRBJ2-7; v_call: TRBV7-2; cdr3_length: 14; cdr3_nt: TGTGCCAGCAGCCCCTCGACGGGATCCTACGAGCAGTACTTC; cdr3_aa: CASSPSTGSYEQYF
d_call: TRBD2; clone_size: NA; j_call: TRBJ2-2; v_call: TRBV6-5; cdr3_length: 15; cdr3_nt: TGTGCCAGCAGCAACCCAGCGGGAGAGGGCGGGGAGCTGTTTTTT; cdr3_aa: CASSNPAGEGGELFF
d_call: NA; clone_size: NA; j_call: TRBJ1-3; v_call: TRBV2; cdr3_length: 16; cdr3_nt: TGTGCCAGCAGTCTTCCGCACCGAGCGGCAGGAAACACCATATATTTT; cdr3_aa: CASSLPHRAAGNTIYF
d_call: TRBD2; clone_size: NA; j_call: TRBJ2-1; v_call: TRBV7-9; cdr3_length: 15; cdr3_nt: TGTGCCAGCAGCGACGGGACTAGCAGGCGTAATGAGCAGTTCTTC; cdr3_aa: CASSDGTSRRNEQFF
d_call: NA; clone_size: NA; j_call: TRBJ2-5; v_call: TRBV14; cdr3_length: 18; cdr3_nt: TGTGCCAGCAGCCAAGAGGCCCGCTCGAGAGCGGGCCAAGAGACCCAGTACTTC; cdr3_aa: CASSQEARSRAGQETQYF
d_call: NA; clone_size: NA; j_call: TRBJ2-2; v_call: TRBV4-2; cdr3_length: 18; cdr3_nt: TGTGCCAGCAGCCAAGATAGGTCAGGCCAGGGGAACACCGGGGAGCTGTTTTTT; cdr3_aa: CASSQDRSGQGNTGELFF
d_call: NA; clone_size: NA; j_call: TRBJ2-3; v_call: TRBV4-1; cdr3_length: 16; cdr3_nt: TGCGCCAGCAGCCAAGTGCGGGGAGGATACACAGATACGCAGTATTTT; cdr3_aa: CASSQVRGGYTDTQYF
d_call: TRBD2; clone_size: NA; j_call: TRBJ2-5; v_call: TRBV29-1; cdr3_length: 19; cdr3_nt: TGCAGCGTTTCCCCTCCACCCCCACGTGGACGTATGGGGGGGGAGACCCAGTACTTC; cdr3_aa: CSVSPPPPRGRMGGETQYF
d_call: NA; clone_size: NA; j_call: TRBJ1-2; v_call: TRBV4-1; cdr3_length: 15; cdr3_nt: TGCGCCAGCAGCCAAGTCCAGGGGCAAGTGGGGGGCTACACCTTC; cdr3_aa: CASSQVQGQVGGYTF
d_call: NA; clone_size: NA; j_call: TRBJ1-5; v_call: TRBV27; cdr3_length: 15; cdr3_nt: TGTGCCAGCAGTGCAGGCCGGGACTCCCATCAGCCCCAGCATTTT; cdr3_aa: CASSAGRDSHQPQHF
d_call: TRBD1; clone_size: NA; j_call: TRBJ2-7; v_call: TRBV7-6; cdr3_length: 16; cdr3_nt: TGTGCCAGCAGCTTAGGGGGCCGGGACAGGGGATACGAGCAGTACTTC; cdr3_aa: CASSLGGRDRGYEQYF
d_call: NA; clone_size: NA; j_call: TRBJ2-1; v_call: TRBV15; cdr3_length: 11; cdr3_nt: TGTGCCACCTCCAGGTTCAATGAGCAGTTCTTC; cdr3_aa: CATSRFNEQFF
d_call: TRBD2; clone_size: few; j_call: TRBJ2-1; v_call: TRBV7-9; cdr3_length: 16; cdr3_nt: TGTGCCAGCAGCTTAGTGGTGACTAGCGGGAGGGCTGAGCAGTTCTTC; cdr3_aa: CASSLVVTSGRAEQFF
d_call: NA; clone_size: NA; j_call: TRBJ1-1; v_call: TRBV19; cdr3_length: 14; cdr3_nt: TGTGCCAGTAGTATAGTAACAGGCAGTGATGAAGCTTTCTTT; cdr3_aa: CASSIVTGSDEAFF
d_call: TRBD2; clone_size: NA; j_call: TRBJ2-3; v_call: TRBV10-2; cdr3_length: 16; cdr3_nt: TGCGCCAGCAGTGTACGGTCGCGGGAGGTCACAGATACGCAGTATTTT; cdr3_aa: CASSVRSREVTDTQYF
d_call: NA; clone_size: few; j_call: TRBJ1-3; v_call: TRBV4-2; cdr3_length: 18; cdr3_nt: TGTGCCAGCAGCCCCCGGACGGGACAAGGGGCCTCTGGAAACACCATATATTTT; cdr3_aa: CASSPRTGQGASGNTIYF
d_call: TRBD2; clone_size: NA; j_call: TRBJ2-3; v_call: TRBV4-3; cdr3_length: 17; cdr3_nt: TGCGCCAGCAGCCCTACCTTTCGCGGGAGGGCCGCAGATACGCAGTATTTT; cdr3_aa: CASSPTFRGRAADTQYF
d_call: NA; clone_size: NA; j_call: TRBJ1-1; v_call: TRBV5-8; cdr3_length: 18; cdr3_nt: TGTGCCAGCAGCCGAAGACAGGAAGCTTGCTTGATGAACACTGAAGCTTTCTTT; cdr3_aa: CASSRRQEACLMNTEAFF
d_call: NA; clone_size: NA; j_call: TRBJ1-4; v_call: TRBV6-1; cdr3_length: 12; cdr3_nt: TGTGCCAGCAGGTACCGGAATGAAAAACTGTTTTTT; cdr3_aa: CASRYRNEKLFF
d_call: TRBD2; clone_size: NA; j_call: TRBJ2-1; v_call: TRBV9; cdr3_length: 17; cdr3_nt: TGTGCCAGCAGCGTACCCCCTGTGGCCGGGAGGATCAATGAGCAGTTCTTC; cdr3_aa: CASSVPPVAGRINEQFF
d_call: NA; clone_size: NA; j_call: TRBJ2-5; v_call: TRBV28; cdr3_length: 14; cdr3_nt: TGTGCCAGCAGTCAATTCCTTGGGGGGGAGACCCAGTACTTC; cdr3_aa: CASSQFLGGETQYF
d_call: NA; clone_size: NA; j_call: TRBJ2-7; v_call: TRBV27; cdr3_length: 16; cdr3_nt: TGTGCCAGCAGCCCCGTCGGGGGAATGCCCTTTAACGAGCAGTACTTC; cdr3_aa: CASSPVGGMPFNEQYF
d_call: NA; clone_size: NA; j_call: TRBJ2-2; v_call: TRBV7-9; cdr3_length: 16; cdr3_nt: TGTGCCAGCAGCTTACTGCGGGCGCGGGCCACCGGGGAGCTGTTTTTT; cdr3_aa: CASSLLRARATGELFF
d_call: TRBD2; clone_size: few; j_call: TRBJ2-1; v_call: TRBV2; cdr3_length: 15; cdr3_nt: TGTGCCAGCAGCCCACGGACTAGCGGCTACAATGAGCAGTTCTTC; cdr3_aa: CASSPRTSGYNEQFF
d_call: NA; clone_size: NA; j_call: TRBJ2-7; v_call: TRBV28; cdr3_length: 13; cdr3_nt: TGTGCCAGCAGTTTCCAGGCCTCCTACGAGCAGTACTTC; cdr3_aa: CASSFQASYEQYF
d_call: TRBD2; clone_size: few; j_call: TRBJ2-2; v_call: TRBV11-2; cdr3_length: 16; cdr3_nt: TGTGCCAGCAGCCCAGGGACTAGCGATAACACCGGGGAGCTGTTTTTT; cdr3_aa: CASSPGTSDNTGELFF
d_call: NA; clone_size: NA; j_call: TRBJ2-7; v_call: TRBV5-4; cdr3_length: 15; cdr3_nt: TGTGCCAGCAGCTCTTCCCTGACTAGAACTCGAGAGCAGTACTTC; cdr3_aa: CASSSSLTRTREQYF
d_call: TRBD2; clone_size: NA; j_call: TRBJ2-1; v_call: TRBV7-3; cdr3_length: 18; cdr3_nt: TGTGCCAGCAGCTTACATAGGACTAGCGTTAACTCCTACAATGAGCAGTTCTTC; cdr3_aa: CASSLHRTSVNSYNEQFF
d_call: NA; clone_size: NA; j_call: TRBJ2-3; v_call: TRBV4-2; cdr3_length: 16; cdr3_nt: TGTGCCAGCAGCCCCCGAGGGAGCGAGCGCACAGATACGCAGTATTTT; cdr3_aa: CASSPRGSERTDTQYF
d_call: NA; clone_size: NA; j_call: TRBJ2-7; v_call: TRBV6-1; cdr3_length: 13; cdr3_nt: TGTGCCAGCAGTGGGGGACACATCTACGAGCAGTACTTC; cdr3_aa: CASSGGHIYEQYF
d_call: TRBD2; clone_size: NA; j_call: TRBJ2-3; v_call: TRBV29-1; cdr3_length: 20; cdr3_nt: TGCAGCGGACTTAGCGGGAGAGAGCAGGGCCCCACTCTAAACACAGATACGCAGTATTTT; cdr3_aa: CSGLSGREQGPTLNTDTQYF
d_call: TRBD2; clone_size: NA; j_call: TRBJ2-2; v_call: TRBV11-3; cdr3_length: 18; cdr3_nt: TGTGCCAGCAGCTTAAGGAGCGGGAGGGCGCGAAACACCGGGGAGCTGTTTTTT; cdr3_aa: CASSLRSGRARNTGELFF
d_call: TRBD1; clone_size: NA; j_call: TRBJ1-2; v_call: TRBV28; cdr3_length: 14; cdr3_nt: TGTGCCAGCAGTTTTCCCGACAGGGGGGGTGGCTACACCTTC; cdr3_aa: CASSFPDRGGGYTF
d_call: TRBD2; clone_size: NA; j_call: TRBJ2-2; v_call: TRBV27; cdr3_length: 17; cdr3_nt: TGTGCCAGCAGTAATCAACCGACTAGCGACAACACCGGGGAGCTGTTTTTT; cdr3_aa: CASSNQPTSDNTGELFF
d_call: TRBD1; clone_size: NA; j_call: TRBJ1-2; v_call: TRBV2; cdr3_length: 22; cdr3_nt: TGTGCCAGCAGTACATCCGGTAGTATGACGGGTTTATCGGGACAGTCTCTTAGTGACTACACCTTC; cdr3_aa: CASSTSGSMTGLSGQSLSDYTF
d_call: TRBD2; clone_size: NA; j_call: TRBJ2-1; v_call: TRBV5-6; cdr3_length: 16; cdr3_nt: TGTGCCAGCAGCTTGGCGGGACTAGCGGGGTACAATGAGCAGTTCTTC; cdr3_aa: CASSLAGLAGYNEQFF
d_call: TRBD2; clone_size: NA; j_call: TRBJ2-3; v_call: TRBV12-5; cdr3_length: 18; cdr3_nt: TGTGCTAGTGGTTTGGTACGGGGTAGCGGGAGCAGCACAGATACGCAGTATTTT; cdr3_aa: CASGLVRGSGSSTDTQYF